Listed below are T cell receptor beta chains from one sample, sequenced in a study of blood T cell repertoires in COVID-19. Data came from immunoSEQ multiplex PCR; TCRdb stores just in-frame clones and leaves some out. This sample has 170,000 or so clones, with roughly 75% found just once. Sequenced: peripheral blood. All receptors come from a man between 65 and 85 years old with active or convalescent COVID-19. Both conserved end residues are part of each CDR3.

TRBV6-5	TRBJ1-5	CASSSRPGGPQHF
TRBV6-6	TRBJ2-1	CASSHTGGTSNEQFF
TRBV5-1	TRBJ2-7	CASSPTGGVSYEQYF
TRBV7-2	TRBJ2-3	CASSLQGSRRTDTQYF
TRBV19	TRBJ1-2	CASSRDRGGDGYTF
TRBV5-4	TRBJ2-7	CASSLLAGGSYEQYF
TRBV4-2	TRBJ2-3	CASSQEGATSTDTQYF
TRBV6-5	TRBJ1-2	CASRVPNGEGYTF
TRBV6-1	TRBJ2-3	CASNTRNSGYTQYF
TRBV2	TRBJ2-1	CASNTLAGQYNEQFF
TRBV2	TRBJ1-2	CASSETANYGYTF
TRBV4-3	TRBJ2-1	CASSQDMGGGNYNEQFF
TRBV18	TRBJ2-5	CASSTGTGQETQYF
TRBV11-2	TRBJ2-7	CASMRTSGPYEQYF
TRBV19	TRBJ1-1	CASSISNGGTEAFF
TRBV19	TRBJ1-4	CASSRGQDEKLFF
TRBV11-2	TRBJ2-1	CASSLRTYTGDGNEQFF
TRBV4-2	TRBJ2-7	CASSQRRAAYEQYF
TRBV10-3	TRBJ2-3	CAIGAGGPTDTQYF
TRBV11-2	TRBJ2-3	CASRSNADTQYF
TRBV10-3	TRBJ2-1	CAISVAGGGPREQFF
TRBV2	TRBJ1-6	CASSTDRVTYNSPLHF
TRBV19	TRBJ1-1	CASSFQGAANTEAFF
TRBV18	TRBJ1-5	CASSSQTDGHSVPQHF
TRBV4-3	TRBJ2-2	CASSQDPGRPNTGELFF
TRBV30	TRBJ2-6	CAWKPSGANVLTF
TRBV28	TRBJ2-5	CASSFGDRSETQYF
TRBV18	TRBJ2-1	CASSPQTSGRGSYNEQFF
TRBV2	TRBJ1-2	CASSGTGQRGYTF
TRBV4-2	TRBJ2-1	CASSYSGGDYNEQFF
TRBV19	TRBJ1-3	CASSIGTASGNTIYF
TRBV25-1	TRBJ1-5	CASSTPTGQSNQPQHF
TRBV18	TRBJ2-5	CASSLTRGETQYF
TRBV5-1	TRBJ2-5	CASSHGWAAEETQYF
TRBV4-3	TRBJ1-1	CASSQDMRARDTEAFF
TRBV21-1	TRBJ1-1	CASNTKEGFCIQNTEAFF
TRBV10-1	TRBJ1-2	CASSDTYMGYTF
TRBV9	TRBJ1-2	CASSVEDYYGYTF
TRBV3-1/TRBV3-2	TRBJ1-1	CASSQGPSTAHTEAFF
TRBV19	TRBJ1-5	CASRERRGGGNQPQHF
TRBV19	TRBJ1-1	CASSPRDRGVMNTEAFF
TRBV18	TRBJ2-7	CASSPPAQVYEQYF
TRBV18	TRBJ2-1	CASSQRTSRGSGNEQFF
TRBV19	TRBJ1-5	CASSIRSGGSGQPQHF
TRBV25-1	TRBJ2-1	CASSDPILGYNEQFF